This TCR beta chain stems from a study of graft-versus-host responses after intestinal transplantation. In the study overall: Multivisceral, liver-intestinal, or isolated intestinal transplants were performed in recipients.

Method: immunoSEQ multiplex PCR; TCRdb's copy keeps in-frame clones and lacks some. Here the sample spans roughly 6,900 clones, around 23% being singletons. The authors combined some 200,000 CFSE-labeled responder cells with some 200,000 irradiated, violet-dye-labeled stimulator cells in plates. Following the reaction, CD3+CD4+ and CD3+CD8+ responders that were proliferating and CFSE-low underwent sorting. This material consisted of alloreactive CD4+ T cells from a mixed lymphocyte reaction culture, taken before transplantation. The subset is: CFSE-low proliferating T cells sorted from roughly six-day pre-transplant mixed lymphocyte reaction (GvH or HvG direction). The clonotype was recovered from a human patient who was an organ donor for intestinal transplantation.

The CDR3 bases are TGTGCCAGCTCACCTATAGCGGGAGGGGGAAATGAGCAGTTCTTC. Its translation is CASSPIAGGGNEQFF. V is TRBV18 and J is TRBJ2-1, with 11 bases that match TRBD2. Germline values: CDR1 KGHSH, CDR2 LQKENI. This CDR3 is 15 amino acids long. Unmatched junction bases numbered 5, after V lost 3 bases and J lost 7 bases.